These 27 T cell receptor beta chains share one sample of origin, sequenced in a study of CD8 T cells in ankylosing spondylitis. TCRdb used MiXCR to reprocess the 5' RACE reads, holding one entry per CDR3 protein. This table has roughly 490,000 distinct CDR3 sequences, 5.3% appearing once. Overall study results and limits: Made up of 7 to 9 highly homologous variants, a TCR beta motif appeared characteristic of ankylosing spondylitis blood.

Antigen specificity for these receptors is unknown. Input material: blood, either unsorted or a sorted T cell fraction (not recorded which). Source of these receptors: a male donor with ankylosing spondylitis.

Many counts were recorded for this clonotype. The V and J genes are TRBV20-1 and TRBJ1-2; tentative D call: TRBD1 (5 bases). The CDR3 spans 15 residues. Germline CDR1 and CDR2: DFQATT and SNEGSKA (reference sequence). Trimming removed 1 base from V and 4 bases from J, with 16 bases in between. CDR3: CSARAVQGLSYGYTF. The DNA of the CDR3 is TGCAGTGCTAGAGCCGTCCAGGGCTTGAGCTATGGCTACACCTTC.

This clonotype showed up many times. V and J are TRBV12-3 or TRBV12-4 and TRBJ2-7; TRBD1 matches 7 bases. The CDR3 is made up of 12 amino acids. The ends lost 6 bases at V and 6 bases at J; junction bases unmatched: 5. In DNA, the CDR3 is TGTGCCAGCAGCCAAGGGGGCCCCGAGCAGTACTTC. It yields the protein CASSQGGPEQYF.

This clonotype occurred many times. This chain uses TRBV29-1 with TRBJ1-1; D is unclear. V was trimmed by 1 base and J by 0 bases, leaving 6 bases between them. The CDR3 has 13 residues. CDR1 is SQVTM, CDR2 ANQGSEA, per germline. Here the CDR3 reads CSVEGVLNTEAFF. The CDR3, as DNA: TGCAGCGTTGAAGGAGTGCTGAACACTGAAGCTTTCTTT. Full variable domain (rest looked up from reference TRBV29-1 and TRBJ1-1): SAVISQKPSRDICQRGTSLTIQCQVDSQVTMMFWYRQQPGQSLTLIATANQGSEATYESGFVIDKFPISRPNLTFSTLTVSNMSPEDSSIYLCSVEGVLNTEAFFGQGTRLTVV.

This clonotype occurred many times. J is TRBJ2-1 and V is TRBV6-2 or TRBV6-3; D remains ambiguous. Germline CDR1 MNHEY, CDR2 SVGEGT. V was pared by 2 bases and J by 7 bases, with 9 bases between. The CDR3 has 13 residues. In DNA form, the CDR3 reads TGTGCCAGCAGTTACCTGGAAGGAAATGAGCAGTTCTTC. Translating it yields CASSYLEGNEQFF.

This clonotype has a count of ten or more. The rearrangement links TRBV7-9 to TRBJ2-2; D call uncertain. CDR1 SEHNR and CDR2 FQNEAQ come from the germline V gene (reference sequence). Trimming removed 8 bases at V and 2 bases at J, with 12 bases between. CDR3 size: 14 residues. This CDR3 is CASANRVNTGELFF. CDR3 bases: TGTGCCAGCGCTAATCGGGTCAACACCGGGGAGCTGTTTTTT.

This clonotype was seen many times. CDR3 in amino acids: CSAAPGQGQPQHF. CDR3 coding DNA: TGCAGTGCAGCTCCGGGACAGGGACAGCCCCAGCATTTT. This chain joins TRBV20-1 and TRBJ1-5; 9 bases agree with TRBD1. The length of the CDR3 is 13 residues. Germline V gene sequence: CDR1 DFQATT, CDR2 SNEGSKA (reference sequence). V was clipped by 6 bases and J by 7 bases; unmatched bases: 7.

The gene calls are TRBV5-5 and TRBJ1-1, with D possibly being TRBD1 (6 bases). The V gene's germline CDR1 is SGHKS and CDR2 YYEKEE (reference sequence). The ends were cut back, 0 bases at V and 1 base at J, with 13 bases in the middle. The CDR3 is 16 amino acids. CDR3 in amino acids: CASSLDRAGANTEAFF. The CDR3 nucleotides read TGTGCCAGCAGCTTGGATCGGGCAGGGGCGAACACTGAAGCTTTCTTT.

V gene TRBV20-1 combines with J gene TRBJ2-7; 7 bases are a match to TRBD2. Germline-derived CDR1 and CDR2 are DFQATT and SNEGSKA (reference sequence). The length of the CDR3 is 14 residues. With 0 bases clipped from V and 5 bases from J, the junction kept 7 bases outside the gene matches. The CDR3 loop reads CSARDPMGGNEQYF. The DNA of the CDR3 is TGCAGTGCTAGAGATCCCATGGGGGGGAACGAGCAGTACTTC.

This clonotype was seen repeatedly, ten times or more. The V gene is TRBV7-2, the J gene TRBJ2-5, with unresolved D. This CDR3 has 15 residues. The V and J ends lost 2 bases and 2 bases respectively, with 12 bases between them. Germline loops: CDR1 SGHTA, CDR2 FQGNSA. The DNA of the CDR3 is TGTGCCAGCAGCTTAAGATCCAGCGTTCAAGAGACCCAGTACTTC. Its protein is CASSLRSSVQETQYF.

This clonotype was seen many times. V and J are TRBV10-1 and TRBJ2-2; D is ambiguous. The germline V and J ends were trimmed by 4 bases and 3 bases, with 6 bases remaining between them. Per germline, CDR1 WNHNN and CDR2 SYGVQD (reference sequence). This CDR3 comprises 13 residues. This CDR3 is CASSVPDTGELFF. CDR3 in DNA: TGCGCCAGCAGTGTACCGGACACCGGGGAGCTGTTTTTT.

This clonotype was picked up a small number of times. The CDR3 sequence: CASSVGSRNTEAFF. DNA for the CDR3: TGTGCCAGCAGCGTAGGCAGTAGGAACACTGAAGCTTTCTTT. The chain links TRBV9 to TRBJ1-1; D call uncertain. Germline V CDR1 and CDR2: SGDLS, YYNGEE. Trimming stripped 0 bases from V and 1 base from J, with 7 bases between. CDR3 length: 14 residues.

The chain carries TRBV3-1 and TRBJ2-1, with 9 positions matching TRBD2. J was trimmed by 9 bases and V by 2 bases; bases with no gene match: 8. CDR1 and CDR2 from the germline V gene are LGHDT and YNNKEL (reference sequence). CDR3 size: 15 residues. The CDR3 loop is CASSQSAGGPSEQFF. Here the CDR3 DNA reads TGTGCCAGCAGCCAATCGGCGGGGGGGCCCTCTGAGCAGTTCTTC.

This clonotype was found many times. This rearrangement joins TRBV12-3 or TRBV12-4 to TRBJ2-1; the D gene is possibly TRBD1 (5 bases). The CDR3 has 12 amino acids. Trimming pared 0 bases from V and 9 bases from J, leaving 6 bases between. The CDR3 loop is CASSLAGVEQFF. The CDR3 region has the DNA TGTGCCAGCAGTTTAGCAGGGGTTGAGCAGTTCTTC.

Turning to this clonotype: A read error is possible here, since a much larger clone lies one base away. J is TRBJ1-1 and V is TRBV12-3 or TRBV12-4; D unclear. Between the trimmed V and J ends, which lost 3 bases and 2 bases, there was a span of 13 bases. The CDR3 has 15 residues. CDR3 DNA: TGTGCCAGCAGTTTTTGGTCCACCTTAAACACTGAAGCTTTCTTT. This translates into CASSFWSTLNTEAFF.

The sample holds many counts of this clonotype. This sequence joins TRBV4-3 and TRBJ2-1; D call uncertain. This CDR3 contains 15 residues. Trimming took off 0 bases at V and 4 bases at J, with 10 bases between the two ends. CDR1 is LGHNA and CDR2 is YSLEER in the germline V gene. The CDR3 DNA is TGCGCCAGCAGCCAAGATCGGGCAGGTTACAATGAGCAGTTCTTC. The encoded protein is CASSQDRAGYNEQFF.

This clonotype was detected many times. V usage is TRBV10-3 and J usage is TRBJ1-4; D gene unclear. The germline V gene has CDR1 ENHRY and CDR2 SYGVKD. V lost 10 bases and J lost 0, with 12 bases in between. This CDR3 comprises 14 residues. CDR3 amino acids: CATGPSATNEKLFF. CDR3 DNA: TGTGCCACGGGTCCCAGTGCAACTAATGAAAAACTGTTTTTT.

The chain joins TRBV6-1 to TRBJ1-1; no clear D. Germline loops: CDR1 MNHNS, CDR2 SASEGT. The ends were cut back, 2 bases at V and 11 bases at J, with 18 bases in the middle. The CDR3 is made up of 14 amino acids. The CDR3 spells CASSETQDGDAAFF. In DNA form, the CDR3 reads TGTGCCAGCAGTGAAACCCAGGACGGGGATGCGGCTTTCTTT.

This clonotype was counted many times. V usage is TRBV27 and J usage is TRBJ2-7, with a weak D call TRBD1 (6 bases). The CDR3 covers 14 residues. From germline, CDR1 is MNHEY and CDR2 SMNVEV (reference sequence). Trimming removed 4 bases at V and 1 base at J, with 11 bases between. DNA for the CDR3: TGTGCCAGCAGTTACGGGACAAGGTCCTACGAGCAGTACTTC. Its protein is CASSYGTRSYEQYF.

The V and J genes are TRBV7-6 and TRBJ2-1; D ambiguous. Germline V CDR1 and CDR2: SGHVS, FNYEAQ. The CDR3 extends over 13 amino acids. The V end was cut by 6 bases, the J end by 8 bases, with 14 bases between. CDR3 loop: CASRGPVRHEQFF. CDR3 DNA: TGTGCCAGCAGGGGTCCGGTTCGGCATGAGCAGTTCTTC. The full variable domain, in which reference TRBV7-6 and TRBJ2-1 provide the parts outside the CDR3, is GAGVSQSPRYKVTKRGQDVALRCDPISGHVSLYWYRQALGQGPEFLTYFNYEAQQDKSGLPNDRFSAERPEGSISTLTIQRTEQRDSAMYRCASRGPVRHEQFFGPGTRLTVL.

In the case of this clonotype: A much more abundant neighbour one base away suggests this may be a read error. J is TRBJ2-1 and V is TRBV7-3; 8 bases agree with TRBD1. The CDR3 has 15 amino acids. Germline CDR1 and CDR2: SGHTA and FQGTGA. The ends lost 9 bases at V and 5 bases at J; junction bases unmatched: 12. CDR3 coding DNA: TGTGCCAGTTCACCCTCGGGACAGGTCAACAATGAGCAGTTCTTC. Its protein product is CASSPSGQVNNEQFF.

This clonotype was recorded once. The gene calls are TRBV7-9 and TRBJ1-1, with D possibly being TRBD1 (5 bases). The length of the CDR3 is 16 residues. CDR1 SEHNR and CDR2 FQNEAQ come from the germline V gene (reference sequence). Trimming took 1 base from V and 4 from J, leaving 16 bases between them. CDR3 in DNA: TGTGCCAGCAGCTTAGGATTAGCGGGGGAGGCCACTGAAGCTTTCTTT. Translating gives CASSLGLAGEATEAFF.

This clonotype has at least ten counts. This sequence joins TRBV4-2 and TRBJ1-4, with 8 bases matching TRBD1. The CDR3 contains 16 residues. V gave up 0 bases and J gave up 8 bases; unmatched junction bases: 8. CDR1 is LGHNA and CDR2 is YNFKEQ in the germline V gene. CDR3 DNA sequence: TGTGCCAGCAGCCAAGATAAGACAGGGGTACGAGAAAAACTGTTTTTT. Its protein is CASSQDKTGVREKLFF.

At least ten counts were recorded for this clonotype. V gene TRBV5-1 combines with J gene TRBJ1-1, with a weak D call TRBD1 (5 bases). Germline CDR1 reads SGHRS; CDR2 reads YFSETQ. V shed 2 bases and J shed 8 bases, with 19 bases lying between them. This CDR3 contains 15 residues. CDR3 in amino acids: CASSLLPGVETEAFF. As DNA, the CDR3 is TGCGCCAGCAGCTTACTACCGGGGGTAGAGACCGAAGCTTTCTTT.

This clonotype has at least ten counts. The gene calls are TRBV28 and TRBJ2-5; D possibly corresponds to TRBD2 (5 bases). The germline V and J ends were trimmed by 7 bases and 5 bases, with 20 bases remaining between them. Germline loops: CDR1 MDHEN, CDR2 SYDVKM. CDR3 length: 15 residues. The CDR3 nucleotides read TGTGCCAGCACCCCTGCTCGGGGTGGAAGGGAGACCCAGTACTTC. Its protein product is CASTPARGGRETQYF.

This clonotype turned up a few times. The V and J genes are TRBV5-1 and TRBJ1-1; no definite D call. V was shortened by 2 bases and J by 4 bases, with 9 bases between the two germline ends. Germline assignment: CDR1 SGHRS and CDR2 YFSETQ. This CDR3 has 13 residues. The CDR3: CASSFEGATEAFF. As DNA, the CDR3 is TGCGCCAGCAGCTTTGAAGGCGCCACTGAAGCTTTCTTT.

This clonotype was seen ten or more times. Relative to the germline gene, one junction end is altered; a read error may explain this. The chain has TRBV7-7 and TRBJ1-1; no clear D gene. This CDR3 region has 13 residues. CDR1 and CDR2 from the germline V gene are SSHAT and FNYEAQ (reference sequence). The CDR3 DNA sequence: TGTGCTAGCAGCCTCTCGGACGGCACTGAAGCTTTCTTT. Translated: CASSLSDGTEAFF.

In this sample, this clonotype turned up many times. The rearrangement links TRBV19 to TRBJ2-4; weak D call: TRBD1 (6 bases). CDR1 LNHDA and CDR2 SQIVND come from the germline V gene (reference sequence). This CDR3 is built from 16 residues. The V and J ends lost 5 bases and 0 bases respectively, with 14 bases between them. This CDR3 is CASSLGTLLAKNIQYF. The CDR3 nucleotides are TGTGCCAGTAGTCTAGGGACACTACTAGCCAAAAACATTCAGTACTTC.